This T cell receptor (beta chain) was profiled in a study of cytomegalovirus exposure and HLA in healthy donors. In the study overall: The 120 validation repertoires were produced on the same platform as the roughly 700 repertoires of the first cohort. This was reported in a later analysis. Regarding the study as a whole: Using the classifier, cytomegalovirus status was reportedly diagnosed with high specificity and sensitivity. Specificity of a few CMV-associated chains for CMV antigens was verified in vitro. Subsequent analysis showed first-cohort TCR clusters tending to co-occur in around 110 validation repertoires.

The CDR3 covers 15 residues. V gave up 2 bases and J gave up 8 bases, with 16 bases separating them. The germline CDR1 and CDR2 sequences are SGHNT and YENEEA. For this clone: Its antigen is unknown.

Assay: immunoSEQ multiplex PCR; the TCRdb copy retains only in-frame clones and omits some. Here the sample spans 220,000 or so clones, over 80% being singletons. The chain couples TRBV11-3 to TRBJ2-1; possibly TRBD2 for D (6 bases). The receptor comes from a woman between 18 and 29 years old in good health and CMV-seronegative. Input material: PBMCs. The CDR3 nucleotides are TGTGCCAGCAGCTTAAGACTAGGAGGTTACGATGAGCAGTTCTTC. It translates to CASSLRLGGYDEQFF.